This T cell receptor beta chain was captured by sequencing in a study of OX40 agonist ivuxolimab in advanced cancers. Study at large: Each dose-escalation patient presented with hepatocellular carcinoma, melanoma, renal cell or head and neck cancer. Study results and limitations: Averaging showed that CD8+ T cells had more expanded clones than CD4+ did.

On this clone: Its antigen is undetermined.

Germline assignment: CDR1 LNHNV and CDR2 YYDKDF (reference sequence). The CDR3 is 13 amino acids. Trimming shortened V by 0 bases and J by 0 bases, and 3 bases separated the two germline ends. Profiling relied on immunoSEQ multiplex PCR, and the TCRdb table lists in-frame clones only, not all of them. The sample consists of 46,000 or so clones, 89% of them appearing once. This material consisted of CD4+ or CD8+ T cells sorted from blood, taken in a trial of the OX40 agonist ivuxolimab. This chain links TRBV15 with TRBJ2-7; D ambiguous. This clonotype was obtained from an adult with an advanced solid tumor such as melanoma, head and neck, liver or kidney cancer. As DNA, the CDR3 is TGTGCCACCAGCAGAGATCGCTCCTACGAGCAGTACTTC. Residues: CATSRDRSYEQYF.